The 19 T cell receptor beta chains listed next were all sequenced from one sample in a study of blood T cell repertoires in COVID-19. Clones were sequenced by immunoSEQ multiplex PCR, and TCRdb holds only the in-frame ones, with some missing. In the table there are almost 250,000 clones, more than 85% of which are singletons. The material sequenced was PBMCs or T cells enriched from blood (not recorded which). The receptor source for this set is a woman younger than 45 who had recovered from COVID-19.

Here the CDR3 reads CASGTGGQNTEAFF. The CDR3 bases are TGTGCCAGCGGGACAGGGGGGCAGAACACTGAAGCTTTCTTT. The J gene is TRBJ1-1, the V gene TRBV19; TRBD1 matches 11 bases. Unmatched junction bases numbered 4, after V lost 9 bases and J lost 1 base. Germline V CDR1 and CDR2: LNHDA, SQIVND (reference sequence). This CDR3 is 14 amino acids long.

This chain uses TRBV20-1 with TRBJ2-7; 7 bases are a match to TRBD1. The V gene's germline CDR1 is DFQATT and CDR2 SNEGSKA (reference sequence). After removal of 6 bases from V and 1 base from J, the junction contained 0 bases not matched to a gene. The length of the CDR3 is 11 residues. The CDR3 nucleotides read TGCAGTGCCAGGGGGTCCTACGAGCAGTACTTC. Residues: CSARGSYEQYF.

The V call is TRBV5-5, the J call TRBJ2-5; the match to TRBD2 covers 9 bases. This CDR3 is 18 amino acids long. Germline-derived CDR1 and CDR2 are SGHKS and YYEKEE (reference sequence). Unmatched junction bases numbered 14, after V lost 0 bases and J lost 5 bases. The CDR3 DNA follows: TGTGCCAGCAGCTTGGGGCCTATGCGGGAGGGCCTCAGTGAGACCCAGTACTTC. Residues: CASSLGPMREGLSETQYF.

The genes are TRBV28 and TRBJ1-3, with 7 bases matching TRBD1. The CDR3 is made up of 16 amino acids. Germline V gene lookup returns CDR1 MDHEN and CDR2 SYDVKM. Trimming removed 5 bases from V and 2 bases from J; junction bases left unmatched: 9. CDR3 in amino acids: CASSKIGGQTGNTIYF. CDR3 nucleotide sequence: TGTGCCAGCAGTAAAATAGGGGGACAGACTGGAAACACCATATATTTT.

V is TRBV29-1 and J is TRBJ1-3; D gene ambiguous. Germline CDR1 SQVTM, CDR2 ANQGSEA. The CDR3 has 15 residues. Between the trimmed V and J ends, which lost 8 bases and 6 bases, there was a span of 23 bases. The CDR3 here is CSFSPGKNLPNTIYF. The CDR3 nucleotides read TGCAGCTTTTCCCCGGGGAAGAATCTTCCAAACACCATATATTTT.

There are many counts of this clone. The rearrangement links TRBV11-2 to TRBJ2-2; TRBD2 agrees at 8 bases. Germline values: CDR1 SGHAT, CDR2 FQNNGV. The CDR3 loop spans 13 amino acids. J was trimmed by 8 bases and V by 5 bases; bases with no gene match: 4. The CDR3 sequence is CASSPSGWGELFF. The CDR3 nucleotides read TGTGCCAGCAGCCCTAGCGGGTGGGGGGAGCTGTTTTTT.

The CDR3 DNA follows: TGTGCCATCAGTGAAACCGGGAGCGACTATGGCTACACCTTC. This sequence encodes CAISETGSDYGYTF. The chain has TRBV10-3 and TRBJ1-2; D not certain. Germline assignment: CDR1 ENHRY and CDR2 SYGVKD. Trimming cost V 3 bases and J 3 bases, with 11 bases left between them. This CDR3 region has 14 residues.

This chain connects TRBV4-3 to TRBJ2-1; TRBD1 aligns across 7 bases. This CDR3 is 12 amino acids long. The germline CDR1 and CDR2 sequences are LGHNA and YSLEER. With 3 bases clipped from V and 10 bases from J, the junction kept 3 bases outside the gene matches. The CDR3: CASSQTGLEQFF. CDR3 sequence (DNA): TGCGCCAGCAGCCAGACAGGGCTCGAGCAGTTCTTC.

V gene TRBV28 combines with J gene TRBJ1-2, with D hard to call. CDR3 size: 15 residues. Germline V gives CDR1 MDHEN, CDR2 SYDVKM. Trimming took off 6 bases at V and 1 base at J, with 15 bases between the two ends. The CDR3 loop is CASRPSLADNYGYTF. The CDR3 coding sequence is TGTGCCAGCAGACCCTCCCTGGCAGATAACTATGGCTACACCTTC.

The chain has TRBV5-1 and TRBJ2-5; D is possibly TRBD2 (5 bases). V lost 4 bases, J lost 9 bases, and 16 bases lay in between. The germline gives CDR1 SGHRS, CDR2 YFSETQ. This CDR3 has 13 residues. The CDR3 loop is CASSVRGLRSQYF. CDR3 DNA: TGCGCCAGCAGCGTCCGGGGATTAAGGTCCCAGTACTTC.

V is TRBV7-8 and J is TRBJ1-2; 11 bases agree with TRBD1. The V and J ends lost 2 bases and 4 bases, in that order; junction bases with no gene match: 6. Per the germline V gene, CDR1 is SGHVS and CDR2 is FQNEAQ. This CDR3 has 16 amino acids. The CDR3, as DNA: TGTGCCAGCAGCTTAATCGGACAGGGGGCAGGCTATGGCTACACCTTC. Its translation is CASSLIGQGAGYGYTF.

The chain links TRBV5-1 to TRBJ1-1, with a weak D call TRBD1 (5 bases). V was cut by 4 bases and J by 4 bases, with 14 bases left in between. The CDR3 totals 14 residues. Germline values: CDR1 SGHRS, CDR2 YFSETQ. The CDR3: CASSPRRVGTEAFF. CDR3 DNA: TGCGCCAGCAGCCCACGCAGGGTGGGCACTGAAGCTTTCTTT. The variable domain in full, with the rest retrieved from reference TRBV5-1 and TRBJ1-1, is KAGVTQTPRYLIKTRGQQVTLSCSPISGHRSVSWYQQTPGQGLQFLFEYFSETQRNKGNFPGRFSGRQFSNSRSEMNVSTLELGDSALYLCASSPRRVGTEAFFGQGTRLTVV.

This chain links TRBV5-1 with TRBJ1-2, with 7 bases lining up with TRBD1. The CDR3 sequence is 17 residues long. Germline values: CDR1 SGHRS, CDR2 YFSETQ. With V trimmed by 2 bases and J by 6 bases, 16 bases remained unmatched. The CDR3 region has the DNA TGCGCCAGCAGCTTTGAGGGGACGACAGACAGGGTGAATGGCTACACCTTC. It yields the protein CASSFEGTTDRVNGYTF.

This chain joins TRBV19 and TRBJ2-1; TRBD2 matches at 9 bases. Germline CDR1 LNHDA, CDR2 SQIVND (reference sequence). The CDR3 totals 13 residues. V lost 3 bases and J lost 10; bases outside the gene matches: 4. The CDR3 DNA sequence: TGTGCCAGTAGTATCGGACTAGCGAGAGAGCAGTTCTTC. This encodes CASSIGLAREQFF. Using reference TRBV19 and TRBJ2-1 for the parts outside the CDR3, the full variable domain is DGGITQSPKYLFRKEGQNVTLSCEQNLNHDAMYWYRQDPGQGLRLIYYSQIVNDFQKGDIAEGYSVSREKKESFPLTVTSAQKNPTAFYLCASSIGLAREQFFGPGTRLTVL.

The gene calls are TRBV3-1 (or the pseudogene TRBV3-2) and TRBJ2-2, with D maybe TRBD1 (6 bases). The CDR3 length is 15 residues. V lost 6 bases and J 8 bases, leaving 19 bases between the germline ends. Germline V gene sequence: CDR1 LGHDT, CDR2 YNNKEL (reference sequence). In nucleotides, the CDR3 is TGTGCCAGCAGTTGGGACACCCTGGTATTAGGGGAGCTGTTTTTT. It yields the protein CASSWDTLVLGELFF.

The chain uses TRBV24-1 and TRBJ2-1; 9 positions agree with TRBD1. The length of the CDR3 is 16 residues. The junction had 7 bases not matched to a gene; V was cut back by 4 bases and J by 4 bases. Looked up from germline, CDR1 is KGHDR and CDR2 is SFDVKD. Written as DNA, the CDR3 is TGTGCCACCAGTGACGGCGGGACAGGGCTTTACAATGAGCAGTTCTTC. This gives the protein CATSDGGTGLYNEQFF.

The rearrangement links TRBV28 to TRBJ2-1, with 8 positions matching TRBD2. Trimming at V came to 10 bases and at J to 0 bases, leaving 11 bases not matched to a gene. The germline V gene encodes CDR1 MDHEN and CDR2 SYDVKM. The CDR3 runs 16 residues. The CDR3 region has the DNA TGTGCCACCCTGACTAGCGCAGGTCTCTCCTACAATGAGCAGTTCTTC. As protein: CATLTSAGLSYNEQFF.

V gene TRBV28 combines with J gene TRBJ1-2; a possible D gene is TRBD1 (6 bases). This CDR3 comprises 17 residues. The germline V and J ends were trimmed by 7 bases and 2 bases, with 23 bases remaining between them. The germline V gene encodes CDR1 MDHEN and CDR2 SYDVKM. CDR3 nucleotide sequence: TGTGCCAGCATTACACAGGGTTCAATTTCTGCAAACTATGGCTACACCTTC. Translation gives CASITQGSISANYGYTF.

V usage is TRBV27 and J usage is TRBJ1-2; 11 positions agree with TRBD1. Germline values: CDR1 MNHEY, CDR2 SMNVEV (reference sequence). Trimming removed 6 bases from V and 4 bases from J; junction bases left unmatched: 4. The CDR3 extends over 14 amino acids. In nucleotides, the CDR3 is TGTGCCAGCAGGGGGACAGGGGGGAGCTATGGCTACACCTTC. It is translated as CASRGTGGSYGYTF.